The entry below gives a single T cell receptor beta chain sequence along with its context. The data were taken from a study of blood T cell repertoires in COVID-19. For the study at large: Specimens from acute and convalescent COVID-19 originated in the United States, Italy and Spain. The cDNA or gDNA used as material had been derived from T cells, B-cell-depleted T cells, or PBMCs.

The V gene's germline CDR1 is LNHDA and CDR2 SQIVND (reference sequence). Trimming shortened V by 5 bases and J by 0 bases, and 14 bases separated the two germline ends. The CDR3 totals 17 residues. The protocol was immunoSEQ multiplex PCR, while the TCRdb copy is restricted to in-frame clones and leaves out a portion. Of under 200,000 clones listed, 85% to 90% are singletons. Sequenced material: peripheral blood. V gene TRBV19 combines with J gene TRBJ2-6, with D unresolved. The clonotype originates from a man between 40 and 49 years old with active or convalescent COVID-19. CDR3 sequence reads: CASSGSVAFSGANVLTF. CDR3 in DNA: TGTGCCAGTAGTGGGTCAGTAGCATTCTCTGGGGCCAACGTCCTGACTTTC.